The rows below give T cell receptor beta chains drawn from one sample of a study of shared clonotypes between healthy human individuals. The table came from immunoSEQ multiplex PCR; TCRdb's copy has only in-frame clones and leaves some out. The table records 190,000 or so clones, about 66% of them present only once. Sequenced sample: memory CD4+ T cells sorted from blood. These receptor sequences come from a man aged 30 to 45 in good health. CDR3s include the opening cysteine and the closing phenylalanine or tryptophan.

V gene	J gene	CDR3 protein
TRBV6-1	TRBJ2-5	CASSGPHGGWETQYF
TRBV18	TRBJ2-1	CASSIDRNNEQFF
TRBV7-2	TRBJ2-3	CASSLVGGSDTQYF
TRBV29-1	TRBJ1-3	CSATGQSGNTIYF
TRBV6-1	TRBJ1-5	CASSEAGRIGQPQHF
TRBV5-6	TRBJ1-4	CASSFKQGNEKLFF
TRBV7-9	TRBJ2-3	CASSAGDTQYF
TRBV6-1	TRBJ1-1	CASRRDLFLGAFF
TRBV5-1	TRBJ1-3	CASRPDTRGNTIYF
TRBV11-2	TRBJ2-6	CASSLNPTGWGANVLTF
TRBV5-1	TRBJ1-1	CASSPRDSTEAFF
TRBV10-3	TRBJ1-5	CASTRERDQPQHF
TRBV9	TRBJ2-7	CASSVGLAGVPYEQYF
TRBV6-5	TRBJ2-7	CASSPGQLTYEQYF
TRBV18	TRBJ2-3	CASSPPSYSTDTQYF
TRBV19	TRBJ2-7	CASSSTLSSYEQYF
TRBV10-3	TRBJ2-7	CAIRPGLELSYEQYF
TRBV6-4	TRBJ2-2	CASSELADGTGELFF
TRBV5-4	TRBJ2-7	CATVAGGPSGRNYEQYF
TRBV7-9	TRBJ2-5	CASSRGGGGVGKETQYF
TRBV14	TRBJ2-6	CASSQDRGAGANVLTF
TRBV11-2	TRBJ2-3	CASSLVPFLSTDTQYF
TRBV7-6	TRBJ2-3	CASSLATSGSTDTQYF
TRBV10-3	TRBJ2-7	CAAMGVYEQYF
TRBV2	TRBJ2-7	CASSTGTSYEQYF
TRBV2	TRBJ2-5	CASWGGFVATQETQYF
TRBV11-2	TRBJ2-5	CASSRRLAGGETQYF
TRBV19	TRBJ1-1	CASSFRVENTEAFF
TRBV30	TRBJ1-1	CAWSVRRNTEAFF
TRBV7-9	TRBJ2-2	CASSPRTGGLTGELFF
TRBV29-1	TRBJ2-7	CSVAPGQVREEQYF
TRBV7-9	TRBJ1-1	CASSFAASGGAFF
TRBV11-3	TRBJ2-1	CASSLELEQFF
TRBV28	TRBJ2-2	CASTPPGNGWTGELFF
TRBV9	TRBJ2-1	CASSVGHPGDEQFF
TRBV7-8	TRBJ2-1	CASSFGLAGVRGYNEQFF
TRBV15	TRBJ1-2	CATGPAPTNYGYTF
TRBV30	TRBJ2-5	CAWTGPGKTQYF
TRBV29-1	TRBJ2-1	CSVRTAGNEQFF
TRBV5-8	TRBJ1-3	CASSARSSGNTIYF
TRBV7-3	TRBJ2-7	CASSLTPRGRSSYEQYF
TRBV6-6	TRBJ2-1	CASNPRDNEQFF
TRBV11-2	TRBJ1-1	CASRNHRRDRGNTEAFF
TRBV5-1	TRBJ2-1	CASSWGLAGPAGEQFF
TRBV7-2	TRBJ2-3	CASSTTHLGLQYF
TRBV28	TRBJ2-3	CASSRGLAGKYTDTQYF
TRBV30	TRBJ1-4	CACSTGGGGEKLFF
TRBV19	TRBJ1-5	CATAVGFSNQPQHF
TRBV5-1	TRBJ2-1	CASSSGTSGSHMYNEQFF
TRBV5-5	TRBJ1-1	CASSFTGIQTGTEAFF
TRBV14	TRBJ2-7	CASSQGLAGGGEQYF
TRBV5-1	TRBJ1-4	CASSPAGGREKLFF
TRBV9	TRBJ2-5	CASSVAGAQETQYF
TRBV18	TRBJ2-1	CASSPQAAYNEQFF